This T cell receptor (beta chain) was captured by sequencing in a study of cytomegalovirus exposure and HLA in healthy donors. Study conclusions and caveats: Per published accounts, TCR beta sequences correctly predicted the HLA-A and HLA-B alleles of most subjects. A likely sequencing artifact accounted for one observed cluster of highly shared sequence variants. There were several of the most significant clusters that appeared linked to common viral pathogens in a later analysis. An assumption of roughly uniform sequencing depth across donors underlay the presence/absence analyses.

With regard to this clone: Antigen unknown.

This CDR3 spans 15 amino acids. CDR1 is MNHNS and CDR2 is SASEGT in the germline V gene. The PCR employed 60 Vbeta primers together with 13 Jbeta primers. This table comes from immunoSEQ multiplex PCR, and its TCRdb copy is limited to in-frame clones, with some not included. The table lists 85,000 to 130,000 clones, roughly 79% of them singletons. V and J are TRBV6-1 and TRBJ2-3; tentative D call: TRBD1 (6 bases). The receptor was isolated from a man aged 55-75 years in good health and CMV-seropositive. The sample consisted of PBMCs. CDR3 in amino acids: CRVGPGGGVGDTQYF. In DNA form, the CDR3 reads TGTAGAGTTGGCCCAGGTGGGGGCGTAGGAGATACGCAGTATTTT.